This TCR beta chain is drawn from a study of blood T cells in healthy people across ages. The CDR3 consists of 13 residues. Trimming took 6 bases from V and 0 from J, leaving 12 bases between them. The germline V gene encodes CDR1 DFQATT and CDR2 SNEGSKA (reference sequence). General study findings and limits: Per-million-T-cell TCR beta diversity fell roughly linearly with age.

Investigators took about 9.1 milliliters of peripheral blood from every donor. This clonotype has more than one count but fewer than ten. Its cognate antigen is unknown. A second PCR, run for about 7 to 11 cycles, used a sample-barcoded 5' primer plus a J-beta primer mix. TCRdb re-derived calls from the 5' RACE reads in MiXCR, one entry per CDR3 protein. This sample has 600,000 to 1,000,000 distinct CDR3 sequences, with roughly 60% found just once. The sample taken for sequencing was blood. The V gene is TRBV20-1, the J gene TRBJ2-7; D gene unclear. This receptor was obtained from a man aged 25-45 years in good health. CDR3 in DNA: TGCAGTGCCCCAAGTGGTGACTCCTACGAGCAGTACTTC. Amino acids: CSAPSGDSYEQYF.